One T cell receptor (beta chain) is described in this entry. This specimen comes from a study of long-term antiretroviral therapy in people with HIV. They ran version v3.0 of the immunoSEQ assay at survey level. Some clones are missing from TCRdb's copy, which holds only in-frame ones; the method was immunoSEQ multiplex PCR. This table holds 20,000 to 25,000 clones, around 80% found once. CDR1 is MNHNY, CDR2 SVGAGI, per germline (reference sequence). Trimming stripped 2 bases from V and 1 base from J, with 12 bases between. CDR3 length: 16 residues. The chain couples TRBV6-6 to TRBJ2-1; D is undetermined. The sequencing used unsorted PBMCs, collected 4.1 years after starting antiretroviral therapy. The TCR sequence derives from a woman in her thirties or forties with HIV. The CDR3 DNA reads TGTGCCAGCAGTTACACAGCGACACCTTCCTACAATGAGCAGTTCTTC. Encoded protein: CASSYTATPSYNEQFF.